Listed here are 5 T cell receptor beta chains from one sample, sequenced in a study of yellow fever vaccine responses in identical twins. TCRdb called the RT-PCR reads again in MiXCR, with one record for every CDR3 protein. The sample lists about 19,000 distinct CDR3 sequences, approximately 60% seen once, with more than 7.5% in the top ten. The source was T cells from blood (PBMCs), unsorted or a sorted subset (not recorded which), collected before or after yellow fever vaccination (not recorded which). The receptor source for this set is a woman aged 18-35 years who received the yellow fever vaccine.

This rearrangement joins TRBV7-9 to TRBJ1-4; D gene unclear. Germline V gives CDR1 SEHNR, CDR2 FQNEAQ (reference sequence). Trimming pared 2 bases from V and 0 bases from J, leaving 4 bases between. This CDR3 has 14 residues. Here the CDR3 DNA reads TGTGCCAGCAGCTTAACGGCAACTAATGAAAAACTGTTTTTT. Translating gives CASSLTATNEKLFF.

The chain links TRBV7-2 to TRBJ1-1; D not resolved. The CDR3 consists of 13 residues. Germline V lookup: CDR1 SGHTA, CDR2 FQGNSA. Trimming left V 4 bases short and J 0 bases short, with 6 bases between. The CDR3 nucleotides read TGTGCCAGCAGCTCCTACATGAACACTGAAGCTTTCTTT. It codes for CASSSYMNTEAFF.

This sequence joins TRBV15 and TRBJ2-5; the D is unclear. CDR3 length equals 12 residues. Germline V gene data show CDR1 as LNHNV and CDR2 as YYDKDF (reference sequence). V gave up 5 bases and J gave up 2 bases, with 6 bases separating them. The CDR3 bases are TGTGCCACCAGCTACGAACAAGAGACCCAGTACTTC. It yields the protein CATSYEQETQYF.

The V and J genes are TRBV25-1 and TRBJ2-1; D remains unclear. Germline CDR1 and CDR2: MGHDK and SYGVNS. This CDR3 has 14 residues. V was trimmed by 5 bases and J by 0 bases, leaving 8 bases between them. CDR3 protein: CASSPLNSYNEQFF. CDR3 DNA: TGTGCCAGCAGTCCCCTAAACTCCTACAATGAGCAGTTCTTC. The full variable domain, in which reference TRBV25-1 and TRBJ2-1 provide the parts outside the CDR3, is EADIYQTPRYLVIGTGKKITLECSQTMGHDKMYWYQQDPGMELHLIHYSYGVNSTEKGDLSSESTVSRIRTEHFPLTLESARPSHTSQYLCASSPLNSYNEQFFGPGTRLTVL.

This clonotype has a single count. The CDR3 here is CSAPRGGYEQYF. The CDR3 DNA sequence: TGCAGTGCCCCGCGAGGAGGCTACGAGCAGTACTTC. V usage is TRBV20-1 and J usage is TRBJ2-7, with a possible D match to TRBD2 (5 bases). V lost 6 bases to trimming and J lost 3 bases, with 12 bases between them. The CDR3 runs to 12 residues. The V gene's germline CDR1 is DFQATT and CDR2 SNEGSKA (reference sequence).